The present T cell receptor beta chain was sequenced within a study of blood T cell repertoires in COVID-19. Looking at the study overall: Acute and convalescent COVID-19 samples came from the United States, Italy and Spain. Sources were T cells, B-cell-depleted T cells, or PBMCs; the material itself was cDNA or gDNA.

The CDR3 covers 12 residues. The junction had 9 bases not matched to a gene; V was cut back by 5 bases and J by 13 bases. The germline V gene encodes CDR1 MNHEY and CDR2 SVGEGT. The method was immunoSEQ multiplex PCR; TCRdb's version includes in-frame clones alone and lacks a portion of them. The table lists 150,000 to 200,000 clones, approximately 90% of them singletons. This TCR came from a woman aged 50 to 60 who had recovered from COVID-19. Input material: PBMCs or T cells enriched from blood (not recorded which). This chain connects TRBV6-2 or TRBV6-3 to TRBJ2-3; 7 bases match TRBD1. The CDR3 region is CASSRTGERKYF. As DNA, the CDR3 is TGTGCCAGCAGTCGTACAGGGGAGAGGAAGTATTTT.